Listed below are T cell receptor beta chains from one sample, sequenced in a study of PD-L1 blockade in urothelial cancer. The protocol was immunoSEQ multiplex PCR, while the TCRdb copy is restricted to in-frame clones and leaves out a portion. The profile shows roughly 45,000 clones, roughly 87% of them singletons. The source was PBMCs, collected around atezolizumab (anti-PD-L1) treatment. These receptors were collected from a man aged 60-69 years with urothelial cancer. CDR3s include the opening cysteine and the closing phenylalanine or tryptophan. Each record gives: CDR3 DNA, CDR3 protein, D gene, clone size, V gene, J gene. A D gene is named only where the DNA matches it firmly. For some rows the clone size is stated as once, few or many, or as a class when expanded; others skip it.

CDR3nt: TGTGCCAGCATCATAGGGACAAGCTCCTACAATGAGCAGTTCTTC; CDR3aa: CASIIGTSSYNEQFF; d_gene: -; abundance: -; v_gene: TRBV6-1; j_gene: TRBJ2-1
CDR3nt: TGTGCCAGCAGCTTAGGCAGCGCGAACACCGGGGAGCTGTTTTTT; CDR3aa: CASSLGSANTGELFF; d_gene: -; abundance: -; v_gene: TRBV7-3; j_gene: TRBJ2-2
CDR3nt: TGCGCCAGCAGACCCTCGACAGGGAGTAATGAAAAACTGTTTTTT; CDR3aa: CASRPSTGSNEKLFF; d_gene: TRBD1; abundance: -; v_gene: TRBV5-1; j_gene: TRBJ1-4
CDR3nt: TGCGCCAGCAGCTGGGGGTGGGGGGGCCGCACTGAAGCTTTCTTT; CDR3aa: CASSWGWGGRTEAFF; d_gene: -; abundance: -; v_gene: TRBV5-1; j_gene: TRBJ1-1
CDR3nt: TGTGCCATCAGTGACCACCCAGGATCCTACGAGCAGTACTTC; CDR3aa: CAISDHPGSYEQYF; d_gene: -; abundance: -; v_gene: TRBV10-3; j_gene: TRBJ2-7
CDR3nt: TGTGCCAGCAGCTTAGGGGATGGGGACAGGGGGCGAGAAGCTTTCTTT; CDR3aa: CASSLGDGDRGREAFF; d_gene: TRBD1; abundance: -; v_gene: TRBV7-9; j_gene: TRBJ1-1
CDR3nt: TGCGCCAGCAGCCCTAACCCAGTCCGGGACAGGGACGACGAGCAGTACTTC; CDR3aa: CASSPNPVRDRDDEQYF; d_gene: TRBD1; abundance: once; v_gene: TRBV4-1; j_gene: TRBJ2-7
CDR3nt: TGTGCCACCAGCGGAGGGGGCCTGCATGGCTACACCTTC; CDR3aa: CATSGGGLHGYTF; d_gene: TRBD1; abundance: -; v_gene: TRBV15; j_gene: TRBJ1-2
CDR3nt: TGTGCCAGCAGCGAACAACAGGGTCCCGGCTATGGCTACACCTTC; CDR3aa: CASSEQQGPGYGYTF; d_gene: -; abundance: -; v_gene: TRBV21-1; j_gene: TRBJ1-2
CDR3nt: TGTGCCAGCAGCTTACCCCCGGGGCAGCCCCAGCATTTT; CDR3aa: CASSLPPGQPQHF; d_gene: -; abundance: -; v_gene: TRBV7-8; j_gene: TRBJ1-5
CDR3nt: TGCGCCAGCAGCCGCTCCGGGACAGGGAACTACAATGAGCAGTTCTTC; CDR3aa: CASSRSGTGNYNEQFF; d_gene: TRBD1; abundance: -; v_gene: TRBV4-1; j_gene: TRBJ2-1
CDR3nt: TGTGCCAGTAGTATAGCCCGGGACAAGTACTATGGCTACACCTTC; CDR3aa: CASSIARDKYYGYTF; d_gene: -; abundance: -; v_gene: TRBV19; j_gene: TRBJ1-2
CDR3nt: TGCAGCGGCCGACTTGCAACTAATGAAAAACTGTTTTTT; CDR3aa: CSGRLATNEKLFF; d_gene: -; abundance: -; v_gene: TRBV29-1; j_gene: TRBJ1-4
CDR3nt: TGCGCCAGCAGCTTACGGGTGAACACTGAAGCTTTCTTT; CDR3aa: CASSLRVNTEAFF; d_gene: -; abundance: -; v_gene: TRBV5-1; j_gene: TRBJ1-1
CDR3nt: TGTGCCAGCAGCCCGGGACAGGCATACACAGATACGCAGTATTTT; CDR3aa: CASSPGQAYTDTQYF; d_gene: TRBD1; abundance: -; v_gene: TRBV5-6; j_gene: TRBJ2-3
CDR3nt: TGTGCCACCAGCAGAGAGCAGACAGGGACTAGCGAGCAGTACTTC; CDR3aa: CATSREQTGTSEQYF; d_gene: -; abundance: -; v_gene: TRBV15; j_gene: TRBJ2-7
CDR3nt: TGTGCCAGCAGCTTACTCGGGTCCCCCACTGGAGCTTTCTTT; CDR3aa: CASSLLGSPTGAFF; d_gene: -; abundance: -; v_gene: TRBV7-2; j_gene: TRBJ1-1
CDR3nt: TGTGCCAGCAGCCCACCAACTAGCGAGCAAGAGACCCAGTACTTC; CDR3aa: CASSPPTSEQETQYF; d_gene: TRBD2; abundance: -; v_gene: TRBV5-6; j_gene: TRBJ2-5
CDR3nt: TGTGCCAGCAGCCCGTCCGCCAATTCGGAGGGCTACACCTTC; CDR3aa: CASSPSANSEGYTF; d_gene: -; abundance: -; v_gene: TRBV7-9; j_gene: TRBJ1-2
CDR3nt: TGCGCCAGCAGTACCGGGACAGGACTGCTTGATACGCAGTATTTT; CDR3aa: CASSTGTGLLDTQYF; d_gene: TRBD1; abundance: -; v_gene: TRBV10-1; j_gene: TRBJ2-3
CDR3nt: TGTGCCAGCAGCTTAGGGACAGGGTTCCACGAGCAGTACTTC; CDR3aa: CASSLGTGFHEQYF; d_gene: TRBD1; abundance: once; v_gene: TRBV7-9; j_gene: TRBJ2-7
CDR3nt: TGTGCCAGCAGCCAAGTCGGGACTCCGCAAGAGACCCAGTACTTC; CDR3aa: CASSQVGTPQETQYF; d_gene: -; abundance: -; v_gene: TRBV4-2; j_gene: TRBJ2-5
CDR3nt: TGTGCCAGCAGCCCCTCGGGGGTCTCCTACGAGCAGTACTTC; CDR3aa: CASSPSGVSYEQYF; d_gene: -; abundance: -; v_gene: TRBV9; j_gene: TRBJ2-7
CDR3nt: TGTGCCAGCCAGGGGCAGGCAGATACGCAGTATTTT; CDR3aa: CASQGQADTQYF; d_gene: -; abundance: -; v_gene: TRBV2; j_gene: TRBJ2-3